A single sample gave rise to the 27 T cell receptor beta chains below, sequenced in a study of T-cell reconstitution after alpha-beta-depleted transplantation in children. This sample's TCRbeta library carried unique molecular identifier barcodes. TCRdb re-called the PCR reads with MiXCR, one entry per CDR3 protein. The table lists approximately 170,000 distinct CDR3 sequences, around 10% of them singletons. Sequenced material: PBMCs, taken before TCRalphabeta/CD19-depleted stem cell transplant. The source is a boy younger than 10 with acute myeloid leukemia, due to receive a stem cell transplant.

Many counts were recorded for this clonotype. The gene calls are TRBV7-3 and TRBJ2-1; 8 bases fit TRBD2. Germline V gene data show CDR1 as SGHTA and CDR2 as FQGTGA. The CDR3 is made up of 15 amino acids. J was trimmed by 6 bases and V by 5 bases; bases with no gene match: 9. The CDR3 DNA reads as TGTGCCAGCAGCCCCGGACTAGCCAGGGCCAATGAGCAGTTCTTC. It encodes CASSPGLARANEQFF.

This clonotype was found many times. This chain links TRBV29-1 with TRBJ1-1; D is unclear. Germline-derived CDR1 and CDR2 are SQVTM and ANQGSEA. The CDR3 loop spans 16 amino acids. The V and J ends lost 5 bases and 0 bases respectively, with 19 bases between them. CDR3 region: CSVPRLAGFMNTEAFF. CDR3 sequence (DNA): TGCAGCGTTCCCCGCCTGGCGGGCTTCATGAACACTGAAGCTTTCTTT.

This clonotype was counted ten times or more. The rearrangement joins TRBV12-3 or TRBV12-4 to TRBJ1-1; possibly TRBD1 for D (5 bases). There are 15 residues in the CDR3. V was clipped by 6 bases and J by 4 bases, with 18 bases between them. The CDR3 region is CASRVLPGGRTEAFF. The CDR3 DNA follows: TGTGCCAGCAGGGTCCTCCCCGGGGGACGCACTGAAGCTTTCTTT.

This chain uses TRBV3-1 with TRBJ2-7; the D is unclear. V lost 8 bases to trimming and J lost 2 bases, with 10 bases between them. Germline V lookup: CDR1 LGHDT, CDR2 YNNKEL (reference sequence). The CDR3 sequence is 12 residues long. The CDR3 coding sequence is TGTGCCAGCGGGAACGGTCCCTACGAGCAGTACTTC. Residues: CASGNGPYEQYF.

This clonotype was picked up many times. This chain uses TRBV6-5 with TRBJ1-1, with D possibly matching TRBD1 (5 bases). V lost 2 bases and J lost 3, with 22 bases in between. CDR3 length equals 18 residues. The germline V gene has CDR1 MNHEY and CDR2 SVGAGI. CDR3 bases: TGTGCCAGCAGTTACCGATCGGGACTCTTGGAGGGTGACACTGAAGCTTTCTTT. Translating gives CASSYRSGLLEGDTEAFF.

This clonotype has at least ten counts. This rearrangement joins TRBV6-6 to TRBJ1-1, with D perhaps matching TRBD1 (6 bases). Germline V lookup: CDR1 MNHNY, CDR2 SVGAGI (reference sequence). V dropped 6 bases and J dropped 4 bases, with 9 bases sitting between them. The CDR3 length is 12 residues. The CDR3 loop is CASSRGSTEAFF. The CDR3 DNA follows: TGTGCCAGCAGCAGGGGTAGCACTGAAGCTTTCTTT.

This clonotype appeared a few times. This chain joins TRBV20-1 and TRBJ2-1; 11 bases align to TRBD1. V dropped 5 bases and J dropped 6; count of bases not matched to a gene: 6. Germline CDR1 is DFQATT and CDR2 is SNEGSKA (reference sequence). This CDR3 comprises 14 residues. CDR3 in amino acids: CSAYRDRGSNEQFF. The CDR3 nucleotides read TGCAGTGCTTACCGGGACAGGGGGTCCAATGAGCAGTTCTTC.

This clonotype was counted many times. This chain links TRBV12-3 or TRBV12-4 with TRBJ2-3; 7 positions agree with TRBD2. The CDR3 runs 17 residues. J gave up 0 bases and V 0 bases, and 6 bases lay outside the gene matches. The CDR3 loop is CASSLAQSGVSTDTQYF. The CDR3 bases are TGTGCCAGCAGTTTAGCGCAAAGCGGGGTCAGCACAGATACGCAGTATTTT.

The table lists this clonotype with a few counts. The rearrangement uses TRBV2 and TRBJ2-4; 9 bases fit TRBD1. V shed 4 bases, J shed 0 bases, and the junction held 7 bases outside the gene matches. The CDR3 has 17 amino acids. CDR1 and CDR2 (germline): SNHLY, FYNNEI. Written as DNA, the CDR3 is TGTGCCAGCAGTGTGGGACAGGGCGGAGGAGCCAAAAACATTCAGTACTTC. This codes for CASSVGQGGGAKNIQYF.

The gene calls are TRBV7-2 and TRBJ2-4; D is uncertain. The germline CDR1 and CDR2 sequences are SGHTA and FQGNSA. Trimming removed 1 base from V and 6 bases from J, with 7 bases in between. This CDR3 region has 13 residues. The CDR3 nucleotides are TGTGCCAGCAGCTTAGGGGGTTCAAACATTCAGTACTTC. Translating it yields CASSLGGSNIQYF. Filled out from reference TRBV7-2 and TRBJ2-4, the complete variable domain reads GAGVSQSPSNKVTEKGKDVELRCDPISGHTALYWYRQSLGQGLEFLIYFQGNSAPDKSGLPSDRFSAERTGGSVSTLTIQRTQQEDSAVYLCASSLGGSNIQYFGAGTRLSVL.

This clonotype was observed many times. The gene calls are TRBV5-1 and TRBJ2-7, with 11 bases matching TRBD2. The CDR3 covers 16 residues. V trimming: 4 bases; J trimming: 0 bases; junction bases outside the gene matches: 6. The germline V gene has CDR1 SGHRS and CDR2 YFSETQ. In DNA, the CDR3 is TGCGCCAGCAGCCTCCGGACTAGCGGGCTCTCCTACGAGCAGTACTTC. Protein sequence: CASSLRTSGLSYEQYF.

This clonotype showed up many times. V usage is TRBV29-1 and J usage is TRBJ1-5; 8 positions agree with TRBD1. CDR1 and CDR2 (germline): SQVTM, ANQGSEA. The V segment lost 7 bases and the J segment 5 bases; nucleotides outside the gene matches: 7. CDR3 length equals 13 residues. The chain's CDR3 is CSATGGLDQPQHF. In DNA form, the CDR3 reads TGCAGCGCCACAGGGGGACTCGATCAGCCCCAGCATTTT.

This clonotype was observed many times. The rearrangement joins TRBV6-4 to TRBJ2-5; D remains ambiguous. The V gene lost 3 bases and the J gene lost 4 bases, with 9 bases spanning the gap. The V gene's germline CDR1 is MRHNA and CDR2 SNTAGT. This CDR3 is built from 13 residues. As DNA, the CDR3 is TGTGCCAGCAGTGAAGGCTTGGGAGAGACCCAGTACTTC. It encodes CASSEGLGETQYF.

This clonotype has at least ten counts. The genes are TRBV21-1 and TRBJ2-1; whether TRBD1, the table's D call, matches the DNA was not checked. TRBV21-1 is assigned pseudogene status. CDR3 length equals 15 residues. The CDR3 DNA reads as TGTGCCAGGCCCCTAAAGGGAGAGTCCTACAATGAGCAGTTCTTC. Protein product: CARPLKGESYNEQFF.

This clonotype was seen repeatedly, ten times or more. This chain connects TRBV7-6 to TRBJ2-5; 12 nucleotides align to TRBD2. This CDR3 region has 14 residues. The V and J ends lost 6 bases and 5 bases, in that order; junction bases with no gene match: 4. The germline V gene encodes CDR1 SGHVS and CDR2 FNYEAQ. In DNA form, the CDR3 reads TGTGCCAGCAGAAGACTAGCGGGAGAGGAGACCCAGTACTTC. Amino acid sequence: CASRRLAGEETQYF.

This clonotype was recorded many times. CDR3 protein: CASSSPEWLRGIQYF. DNA of the CDR3: TGTGCCAGCAGCTCGCCAGAGTGGTTGCGGGGCATTCAGTACTTC. The chain employs TRBV5-5 and TRBJ2-4; tentatively, D is TRBD2 (6 bases). V was pared by 3 bases and J by 9 bases, with 19 bases between. The germline CDR1 and CDR2 sequences are SGHKS and YYEKEE (reference sequence). This CDR3 comprises 15 residues.

In this sample, this clonotype turned up many times. V is TRBV5-4 and J is TRBJ1-2; 9 nucleotides match TRBD1. V was pared by 2 bases and J by 7 bases, with 3 bases of the junction left unmatched. Germline V gene lookup returns CDR1 SGHNT and CDR2 YYREEE (reference sequence). The CDR3 is 13 residues long. CDR3: CASSFGTGLGYTF. The DNA for the CDR3 is TGTGCCAGCAGCTTCGGGACAGGGCTTGGCTACACCTTC.

This clonotype has at least ten counts. The chain has TRBV5-5 and TRBJ2-7, with D tentatively TRBD1 (6 bases). There are 14 residues in the CDR3. CDR1 and CDR2 (germline): SGHKS, YYEKEE (reference sequence). With 2 bases removed from V and 2 bases from J, the gap between germline ends came to 11 bases. CDR3 in amino acids: CASSLGGKPYEQYV. The CDR3 nucleotides read TGTGCCAGCAGCTTAGGGGGAAAACCCTACGAGCAGTACGTC.

With regard to this clonotype: This may stem from a read error, because a much larger clone lies one nucleotide away. The CDR3 DNA follows: TGTGCCATCACAGGGCTTGGGGGTACTGGAGCTTTCTTT. As protein: CAITGLGGTGAFF. J is TRBJ1-1 and V is TRBV10-3, with D perhaps matching TRBD1 (5 bases). The CDR3 has 13 amino acids. Germline V gene sequence: CDR1 ENHRY, CDR2 SYGVKD.

This clonotype was picked up many times. This chain joins TRBV24-1 and TRBJ2-1; possible D gene TRBD1, 6 bases. Germline V lookup: CDR1 KGHDR, CDR2 SFDVKD. The length of the CDR3 is 15 residues. With 4 bases removed from V and 5 bases from J, the gap between germline ends came to 14 bases. The CDR3 sequence: CATSDRDIPHNEQFF. CDR3 coding DNA: TGTGCCACCAGTGACCGGGACATTCCTCACAATGAGCAGTTCTTC.

This clonotype has ten or more counts. The chain combines TRBV12-3 or TRBV12-4 with TRBJ2-2; TRBD1 matches 9 bases. The J segment lost 6 bases and the V segment lost 6 bases, leaving 8 bases of the junction unmatched. The CDR3 is 15 amino acids. In DNA, the CDR3 is TGTGCCAGCAGGGCCAGGGACAGGGTACCCGGGGAGCTGTTTTTT. This sequence encodes CASRARDRVPGELFF.

This clonotype was seen many times. V is TRBV29-1 and J is TRBJ2-3; 8 positions match TRBD2. In germline, CDR1 is SQVTM, CDR2 ANQGSEA. V dropped 5 bases and J dropped 1; count of bases not matched to a gene: 5. The CDR3 is 14 amino acids. The CDR3 loop is CSVLSGMGTDTQYF. DNA for the CDR3: TGCAGCGTTCTTAGCGGGATGGGCACAGATACGCAGTATTTT.

The sample holds many counts of this clonotype. The genes are TRBV6-1 and TRBJ1-5; tentative D call: TRBD1 (6 bases). Germline values: CDR1 MNHNS, CDR2 SASEGT. V gave up 3 bases and J gave up 6 bases, with 15 bases separating them. The CDR3 extends over 15 amino acids. The CDR3 sequence is CASSDLGGSTQPQHF. CDR3 sequence (DNA): TGTGCCAGCAGTGATCTAGGGGGTTCTACTCAGCCCCAGCATTTT.

This sequence joins TRBV6-2 or TRBV6-3 and TRBJ2-1; 13 nucleotides match TRBD2. CDR3 length equals 17 residues. Looked up from germline, CDR1 is MNHEY and CDR2 is SVGEGT. J gave up 7 bases and V 5 bases, and 11 bases lay outside the gene matches. The CDR3 region is CASSTRTSGSIWNEQFF. The CDR3, as DNA: TGTGCCAGCAGTACCCGGACTAGCGGGAGCATCTGGAATGAGCAGTTCTTC.

Points on this clonotype: A read error may be the cause here, since a much bigger clone is one base away. The V and J genes are TRBV25-1 and TRBJ1-2; D is ambiguous. The CDR3 runs 12 residues. CDR1 is MGHDK, CDR2 SYGVNS, per germline. V was clipped by 2 bases and J by 2 bases, with 3 bases between them. The CDR3 DNA follows: TGTGCCAGCAGTGAACAGAACTATGGCTACACCTTC. This codes for CASSEQNYGYTF.

Regarding this clonotype: This may arise from a read error, as a much more abundant clone is one base away. V and J are TRBV20-1 and TRBJ2-2; the match to TRBD2 covers 7 bases. Per the germline V gene, CDR1 is DFQATT and CDR2 is SNEGSKA (reference sequence). This CDR3 region has 15 residues. The CDR3 DNA reads TGCTGTGCTGGCCGGGCTGCCGGGGGGTACGGGGAGCTGTTTTTT. It is translated as CCAGRAAGGYGELFF.

The sample holds many counts of this clonotype. The gene calls are TRBV3-1 and TRBJ2-7; 8 bases match TRBD1. The germline gives CDR1 LGHDT, CDR2 YNNKEL (reference sequence). V dropped 0 bases and J dropped 3; count of bases not matched to a gene: 7. The CDR3 extends over 16 amino acids. CDR3 DNA: TGTGCCAGCAGCCAAGATTGGGCAGGGGGCTACTACGAGCAGTACTTC. Residues: CASSQDWAGGYYEQYF.